The 7 T cell receptor beta chains below were found in one sample sequenced in a study of T cells in localized non-small cell lung cancer. Data came from immunoSEQ multiplex PCR; TCRdb stores just in-frame clones and leaves some out. Of some 20,000 clones in the sample, about 89% were seen once. The source material was peripheral blood, sampled before any cancer treatment. The receptor set was obtained from a woman between 35 and 75 years old with stage I lung adenocarcinoma.

This chain links TRBV28 with TRBJ2-7; D gene unclear. Trimming removed 5 bases from V and 6 bases from J, with 11 bases in between. Per the germline V gene, CDR1 is MDHEN and CDR2 is SYDVKM. The CDR3 covers 12 residues. CDR3 in amino acids: CASSLPAREQYF. CDR3 bases: TGTGCCAGCAGTCTTCCTGCGCGCGAGCAGTACTTC. Complete variable domain (other parts from reference TRBV28 and TRBJ2-7): DVKVTQSSRYLVKRTGEKVFLECVQDMDHENMFWYRQDPGLGLRLIYFSYDVKMKEKGDIPEGYSVSREKKERFSLILESASTNQTSMYLCASSLPAREQYFGPGTRLTVT.

The rearrangement joins TRBV2 to TRBJ2-2; 16 nucleotides agree with TRBD2. CDR1 SNHLY and CDR2 FYNNEI come from the germline V gene. V gave up 3 bases and J gave up 4 bases; unmatched junction bases: 5. This CDR3 is built from 18 residues. The CDR3 nucleotides are TGTGCCAGCAGTGAGCTGGGACTAGCGGGGGGGCTCACCGGGGAGCTGTTTTTT. Protein: CASSELGLAGGLTGELFF.

The genes are TRBV5-1 and TRBJ2-1; 10 bases are shared with TRBD2. J was trimmed by 0 bases and V by 3 bases; bases with no gene match: 12. Germline V gene data show CDR1 as SGHRS and CDR2 as YFSETQ. CDR3 length: 19 residues. In DNA, the CDR3 is TGCGCCAGCAGCTCAATAGCGGGGGGTCCCTCTAGCTCCTACAATGAGCAGTTCTTC. The encoded protein is CASSSIAGGPSSSYNEQFF. Using reference TRBV5-1 and TRBJ2-1 for the parts outside the CDR3, the full variable domain is KAGVTQTPRYLIKTRGQQVTLSCSPISGHRSVSWYQQTPGQGLQFLFEYFSETQRNKGNFPGRFSGRQFSNSRSEMNVSTLELGDSALYLCASSSIAGGPSSSYNEQFFGPGTRLTVL.

V is TRBV5-5 and J is TRBJ1-1; tentatively, D is TRBD1 (5 bases). This CDR3 has 13 residues. V lost 4 bases to trimming and J lost 2 bases, with 9 bases between them. The germline V gene encodes CDR1 SGHKS and CDR2 YYEKEE (reference sequence). The CDR3 DNA is TGTGCCAGCAGCCTGACAGATAACACTGAAGCTTTCTTT. Its translation is CASSLTDNTEAFF.

This chain uses TRBV4-2 with TRBJ1-2; a possible D gene is TRBD1 (5 bases). The V gene lost 3 bases and the J gene lost 4 bases, with 12 bases spanning the gap. Germline V lookup: CDR1 LGHNA, CDR2 YNFKEQ. This CDR3 spans 14 amino acids. The CDR3 is CASSQGRGGYGYTF. CDR3 DNA sequence: TGTGCCAGCAGCCAGGGACGGGGCGGCTATGGCTACACCTTC.

The chain joins TRBV18 to TRBJ1-5; 7 bases fit TRBD1. Trimming at V came to 3 bases and at J to 3 bases, leaving 5 bases not matched to a gene. CDR1 is KGHSH, CDR2 LQKENI, per germline. The CDR3 is 15 residues long. DNA of the CDR3: TGTGCCAGCTCACCCGGACAGGCATCCAATCAGCCCCAGCATTTT. It encodes CASSPGQASNQPQHF. The full variable domain, with the rest looked up from reference TRBV18 and TRBJ1-5, is NAGVMQNPRHLVRRRGQEARLRCSPMKGHSHVYWYRQLPEEGLKFMVYLQKENIIDESGMPKERFSAEFPKEGPSILRIQQVVRGDSAAYFCASSPGQASNQPQHFGDGTRLSIL.

This chain connects TRBV4-2 to TRBJ1-1, with D possibly matching TRBD1 (5 bases). Germline V gene data show CDR1 as LGHNA and CDR2 as YNFKEQ. The CDR3 totals 15 residues. Trimming removed 1 base at V and 1 base at J, with 10 bases between. CDR3 sequence: CASSQAGPANTEAFF. As DNA, the CDR3 is TGTGCCAGCAGCCAAGCGGGACCGGCGAACACTGAAGCTTTCTTT.